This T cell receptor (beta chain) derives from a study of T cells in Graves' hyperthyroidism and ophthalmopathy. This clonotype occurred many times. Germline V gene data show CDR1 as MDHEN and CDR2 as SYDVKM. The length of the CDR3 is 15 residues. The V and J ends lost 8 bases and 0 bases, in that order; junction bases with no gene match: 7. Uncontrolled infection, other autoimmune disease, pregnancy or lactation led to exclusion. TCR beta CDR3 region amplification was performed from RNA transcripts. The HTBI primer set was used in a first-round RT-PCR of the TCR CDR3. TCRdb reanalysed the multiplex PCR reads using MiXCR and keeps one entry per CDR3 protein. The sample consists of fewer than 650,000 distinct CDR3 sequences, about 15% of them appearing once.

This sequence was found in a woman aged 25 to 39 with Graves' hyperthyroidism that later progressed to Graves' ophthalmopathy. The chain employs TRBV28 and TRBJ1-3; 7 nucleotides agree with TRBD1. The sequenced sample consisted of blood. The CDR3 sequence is CASGRGQSSGNTIYF. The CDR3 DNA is TGTGCCAGCGGACGGGGACAGAGCTCTGGAAACACCATATATTTT.